This T cell receptor beta chain was documented in a study of CD8 T cells in ankylosing spondylitis. Study-wide findings and caveats: Significant enrichment of disease-linked clones was reportedly seen in matched ankylosing spondylitis synovial fluid. A TCR beta motif of 7 or 8 highly homologous variants appeared characteristic of ankylosing spondylitis blood.

The CDR3 runs to 15 residues. CDR1 SEHNR and CDR2 FQNEAQ come from the germline V gene (reference sequence). V lost 1 base and J lost 12, with 19 bases in between. A quantitative 5'-RACE method, one with molecular barcodes, was used to make TCR beta libraries. MiXCR was run by TCRdb on the 5' RACE reads, yielding one entry per CDR3 protein. The sample lists 130,000 or so distinct CDR3 sequences; about a sixth were seen once. A word on this clonotype: Its antigen is as yet unknown.

The specimen was blood, either unsorted or a sorted T cell fraction (not recorded which). The receptor comes from a male donor with ankylosing spondylitis. The gene calls are TRBV7-9 and TRBJ2-1; D could derive from TRBD1 or TRBD2 (6 bases each). The CDR3 region has the DNA TGTGCCAGCAGCTTAGAGGGGGGAAGGCGCGCCGGGCAGTTCTTC. This codes for CASSLEGGRRAGQFF.